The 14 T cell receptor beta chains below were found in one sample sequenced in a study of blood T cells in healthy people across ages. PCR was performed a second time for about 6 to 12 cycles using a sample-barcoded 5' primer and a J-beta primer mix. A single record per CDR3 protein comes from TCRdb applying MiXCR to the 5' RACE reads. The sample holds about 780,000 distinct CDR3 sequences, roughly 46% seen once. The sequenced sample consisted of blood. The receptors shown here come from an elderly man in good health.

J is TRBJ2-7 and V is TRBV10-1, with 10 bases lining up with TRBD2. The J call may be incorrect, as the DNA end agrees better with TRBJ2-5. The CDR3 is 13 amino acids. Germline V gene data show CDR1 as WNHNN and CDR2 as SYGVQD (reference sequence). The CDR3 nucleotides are TGCGCCAGCCCAACTAGCGGGGAAGAGACCCAGTACTTC. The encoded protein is CASPTSGEETQYF.

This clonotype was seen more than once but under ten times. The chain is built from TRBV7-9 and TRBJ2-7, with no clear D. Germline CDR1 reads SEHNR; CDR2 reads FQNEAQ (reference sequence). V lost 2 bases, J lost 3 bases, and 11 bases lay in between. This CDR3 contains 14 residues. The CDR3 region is CASSLTGSRYEQYF. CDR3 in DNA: TGTGCCAGCAGCTTAACTGGGTCCCGCTACGAGCAGTACTTC.

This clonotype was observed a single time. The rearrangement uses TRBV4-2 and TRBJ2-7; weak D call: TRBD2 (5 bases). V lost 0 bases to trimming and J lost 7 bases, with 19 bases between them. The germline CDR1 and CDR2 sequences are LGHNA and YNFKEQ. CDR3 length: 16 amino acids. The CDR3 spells CASSQDYWGARNEQYF. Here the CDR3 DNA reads TGTGCCAGCAGCCAAGATTACTGGGGAGCGAGGAATGAGCAGTACTTC.

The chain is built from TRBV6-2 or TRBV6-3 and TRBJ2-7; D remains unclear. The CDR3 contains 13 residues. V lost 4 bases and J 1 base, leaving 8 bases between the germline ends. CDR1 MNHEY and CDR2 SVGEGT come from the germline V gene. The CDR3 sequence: CASSSMPSYEQYF. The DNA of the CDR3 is TGTGCCAGCAGTTCGATGCCTTCCTACGAGCAGTACTTC.

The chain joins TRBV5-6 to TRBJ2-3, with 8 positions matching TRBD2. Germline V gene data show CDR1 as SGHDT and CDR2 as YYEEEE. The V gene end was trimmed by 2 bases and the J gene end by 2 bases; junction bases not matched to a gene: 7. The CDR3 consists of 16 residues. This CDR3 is CASSLRTSGFTDTQYF. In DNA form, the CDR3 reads TGTGCCAGCAGCTTACGCACTAGCGGATTCACAGATACGCAGTATTTT.

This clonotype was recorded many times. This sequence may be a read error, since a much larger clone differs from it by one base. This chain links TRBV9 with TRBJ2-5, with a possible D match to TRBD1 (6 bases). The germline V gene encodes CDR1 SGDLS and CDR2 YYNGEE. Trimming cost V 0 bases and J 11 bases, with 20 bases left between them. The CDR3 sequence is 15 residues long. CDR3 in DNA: TGTGCCAGCAGCGTAGGTCAGGGGAAGGGCAATGAGCAGTACTTC. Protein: CASSVGQGKGNEQYF.

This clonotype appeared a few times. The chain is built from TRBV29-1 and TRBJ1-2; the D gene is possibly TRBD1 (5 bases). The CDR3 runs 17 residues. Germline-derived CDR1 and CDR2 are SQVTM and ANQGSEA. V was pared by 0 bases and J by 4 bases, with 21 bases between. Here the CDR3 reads CSVEDLGIDSRGYGYTF. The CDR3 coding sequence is TGCAGCGTTGAAGACCTCGGCATCGACAGCCGCGGCTATGGCTACACCTTC.

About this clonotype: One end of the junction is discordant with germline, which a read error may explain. The CDR3: CSARDQAGRGTGYEQFF. The CDR3 DNA sequence: TGTAGTGCTAGAGATCAAGCGGGAAGAGGGACGGGTTATGAGCAGTTCTTC. The chain uses TRBV20-1 and TRBJ2-1; 7 bases agree with TRBD2. The CDR3 is made up of 17 amino acids. In germline, CDR1 is DFQATT, CDR2 SNEGSKA (reference sequence).

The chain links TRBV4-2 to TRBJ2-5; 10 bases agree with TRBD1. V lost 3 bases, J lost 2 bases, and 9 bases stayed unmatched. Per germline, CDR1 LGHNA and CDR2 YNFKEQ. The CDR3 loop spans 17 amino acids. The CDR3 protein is CASSHRLGQGRQETQYF. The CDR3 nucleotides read TGTGCCAGCAGCCATAGACTGGGACAGGGGAGGCAAGAGACCCAGTACTTC.

The CDR3 coding sequence is TGCAGTGCTAGAATACTTACTGGGGCCAACGTCCTGACTTTC. It encodes CSARILTGANVLTF. The V and J genes are TRBV20-1 and TRBJ2-6, with D unresolved. There are 14 residues in the CDR3. Germline V gene sequence: CDR1 DFQATT, CDR2 SNEGSKA (reference sequence). V lost 2 bases, J lost 2 bases, and 7 bases lay in between.

The chain's CDR3 is CASSYVASGLSYNEQFF. The CDR3 DNA is TGTGCCAGCAGTTACGTGGCTAGCGGGCTTTCCTACAATGAGCAGTTCTTC. V usage is TRBV6-6 and J usage is TRBJ2-1; 8 bases line up with TRBD2. The CDR3 length is 17 residues. The V gene's germline CDR1 is MNHNY and CDR2 SVGAGI (reference sequence). V was pared by 2 bases and J by 1 base, with 7 bases of the junction left unmatched.

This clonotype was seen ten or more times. The DNA of the CDR3 is TGTGCCAGCAGTTACTCAGGGTCGGGCTCTGGGGCCAACGTCCTGACTTTC. Encoded protein: CASSYSGSGSGANVLTF. The chain is built from TRBV6-6 and TRBJ2-6; D is unresolved. Per germline, CDR1 MNHNY and CDR2 SVGAGI (reference sequence). The CDR3 is made up of 17 amino acids. With 0 bases removed from V and 0 bases from J, the gap between germline ends came to 9 bases.

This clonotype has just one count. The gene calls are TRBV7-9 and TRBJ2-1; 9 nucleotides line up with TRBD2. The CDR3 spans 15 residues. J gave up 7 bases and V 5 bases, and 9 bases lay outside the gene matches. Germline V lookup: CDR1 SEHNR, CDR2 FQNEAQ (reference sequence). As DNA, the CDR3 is TGTGCCAGCAGCATCTTTAGCGGGAGAGAAAATGAGCAGTTCTTC. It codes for CASSIFSGRENEQFF.

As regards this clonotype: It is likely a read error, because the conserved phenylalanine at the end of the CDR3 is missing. CDR3 sequence reads: CASSLKTLRGKRGADTQYS. The CDR3 DNA reads TGTGCCAGCAGCTTAAAAACTCTCCGGGGGAAGAGGGGGGCAGATACGCAGTATTCT. The J gene is TRBJ2-3, the V gene TRBV7-3, with D tentatively TRBD1 or TRBD2 (6 bases each). The CDR3 sequence is 19 residues long. Germline V gene data show CDR1 as SGHTA and CDR2 as FQGTGA. The V end was cut by 1 base, the J end by 4 bases, with 24 bases between.